This is a list of T cell receptor beta chains from one sample in a study of cytotoxic CD8 clonotypes in ibrutinib-treated CLL. Profiled with immunoSEQ multiplex PCR; TCRdb holds only in-frame clones, not every one. This sample carries approximately 100,000 clones, more than 70% of them seen once, and the ten largest clones take 20% to 25%. This specimen consisted of PBMCs, obtained after 24 months of ibrutinib treatment. These receptors came from a human donor with chronic lymphocytic leukemia. The CDR3 runs from the conserved cysteine through the conserved F or W. A D gene is named only where the DNA matches it firmly. Only some rows state a clone size, as once, few, many or a class for expanded clones.

size | J | V | D | CDR3 | DNA
NA | TRBJ2-6 | TRBV28 | NA | CASSKLDAGANVLTF | TGTGCCAGCAGTAAGCTGGACGCTGGGGCCAACGTCCTGACTTTC
NA | TRBJ2-2 | TRBV19 | TRBD1 | CASRTRTGGDTGELFF | TGTGCCAGTAGGACAAGGACAGGGGGCGACACCGGGGAGCTGTTTTTT
NA | TRBJ1-5 | TRBV28 | NA | CASSLLKSNQPQHF | TGTGCCAGCAGTTTATTGAAGAGCAATCAGCCCCAGCATTTT
few | TRBJ1-3 | TRBV9 | TRBD1 | CASSVGQGARGNTIYF | TGTGCCAGCAGCGTGGGACAGGGGGCTCGAGGAAACACCATATATTTT
NA | TRBJ1-5 | TRBV18 | NA | CASSIFDSNQPQHF | TGTGCCAGCTCAATTTTCGATAGCAATCAGCCCCAGCATTTT
NA | TRBJ2-1 | TRBV7-9 | NA | CASSLGLPPRDEQFF | TGTGCCAGCAGCTTAGGACTACCTCCCAGGGATGAGCAGTTCTTC
NA | TRBJ2-7 | TRBV2 | NA | CASSEASYEQYF | TGTGCCAGCAGTGAAGCGTCCTACGAGCAGTACTTC
NA | TRBJ2-5 | TRBV29-1 | NA | CSVKTDPAVETQYF | TGCAGCGTCAAAACAGACCCAGCGGTAGAGACCCAGTACTTC
NA | TRBJ1-5 | TRBV11-3 | NA | CASSSLTNQPQHF | TGTGCCAGCAGCTCTCTAACCAATCAGCCCCAGCATTTT
NA | TRBJ1-1 | TRBV25-1 | NA | CASSEQGNTEAFF | TGTGCCAGCAGTGAACAAGGGAACACTGAAGCTTTCTTT
once | TRBJ1-5 | TRBV6-1 | NA | CASSEVGHSPFSLF | TGTGCCAGCAGTGAAGTGGGCCATTCTCCCTTCTCCCTTTTT
NA | TRBJ2-5 | TRBV13 | NA | CASSASPRTLYF | TGTGCCAGCAGCGCTTCGCCTAGGACCCTGTACTTC
few | TRBJ1-1 | TRBV28 | NA | CASIPGGRNTEAFF | TGTGCCAGCATCCCTGGGGGGAGGAACACTGAAGCTTTCTTT
NA | TRBJ2-1 | TRBV5-1 | NA | CASSLLDWSYNEQFF | TGCGCCAGCAGCTTGTTGGACTGGAGCTACAATGAGCAGTTCTTC
NA | TRBJ1-1 | TRBV7-2 | NA | CASSLIGTLNTEAFF | TGTGCCAGCAGCTTAATCGGGACATTGAACACTGAAGCTTTCTTT
NA | TRBJ2-5 | TRBV7-9 | NA | CASSPKAQYF | TGTGCCAGCAGCCCGAAGGCCCAGTACTTC
few | TRBJ2-5 | TRBV27 | TRBD2 | CASSREGETQYF | TGTGCCAGCTCCAGGGAGGGAGAGACCCAGTACTTC
many | TRBJ2-1 | TRBV4-1 | NA | CASSPGPTSYNEQFF | TGCGCCAGCAGCCCGGGCCCTACCTCCTACAATGAGCAGTTCTTC
NA | TRBJ2-7 | TRBV11-1 | TRBD1 | CASSRYRGDYEQYF | TGTGCCAGCAGCCGTTACAGGGGGGACTACGAGCAGTACTTC
NA | TRBJ2-2 | TRBV27 | NA | CASRGGVWTGELFF | TGTGCCAGCAGAGGCGGGGTTTGGACCGGGGAGCTGTTTTTT
NA | TRBJ2-5 | TRBV7-3 | NA | CASSLGTSRETQYF | TGTGCCAGCAGTCTAGGGACAAGCCGAGAGACCCAGTACTTC
NA | TRBJ2-2 | TRBV6-1 | TRBD2 | CANRLAAYTGELFF | TGTGCCAACCGACTAGCGGCCTACACCGGGGAGCTGTTTTTT
NA | TRBJ1-5 | TRBV7-9 | TRBD1 | CASSLDTGAQPQHF | TGTGCCAGCAGCTTGGATACAGGGGCTCAGCCCCAGCATTTT
NA | TRBJ2-5 | TRBV5-1 | NA | CASSSGLGPGAETQYF | TGCGCCAGCAGCTCTGGACTGGGACCAGGGGCAGAGACCCAGTACTTC
NA | TRBJ2-3 | TRBV18 | TRBD2 | CASSHRTSGSTDTQYF | TGTGCCAGCTCACACCGGACTAGCGGGAGCACAGATACGCAGTATTTT
NA | TRBJ1-2 | TRBV14 | NA | CASAKIGQPYGYTF | TGTGCCAGCGCCAAAATAGGACAGCCTTATGGCTACACCTTC
NA | TRBJ1-1 | TRBV27 | TRBD1 | CASSFRQGGSRRGNTEAFF | TGTGCCAGCAGTTTCCGACAGGGGGGAAGCCGACGGGGGAACACTGAAGCTTTCTTT
once | TRBJ2-7 | TRBV28 | NA | CASTLQGYEQYF | TGTGCCAGCACATTACAGGGCTACGAGCAGTACTTC
NA | TRBJ2-5 | TRBV19 | NA | CASSNPGRETQYF | TGTGCCAGTAGTAACCCCGGGCGAGAGACCCAGTACTTC
NA | TRBJ2-5 | TRBV28 | NA | CASSPRTMGETQYF | TGTGCCAGCAGTCCGCGAACTATGGGAGAGACCCAGTACTTC
NA | TRBJ2-5 | TRBV5-8 | TRBD1 | CASSPDRAETQYF | TGTGCCAGCAGCCCAGACAGGGCTGAGACCCAGTACTTC
NA | TRBJ2-3 | TRBV11-2 | NA | CASRRGHSTDTQYF | TGTGCCAGCCGACGAGGGCACAGCACAGATACGCAGTATTTT
once | TRBJ1-2 | TRBV28 | NA | CASQPPGGANYGYTF | TGTGCCAGCCAGCCCCCCGGGGGCGCTAACTATGGCTACACCTTC
NA | TRBJ2-7 | TRBV4-1 | NA | CASSPPGEGPYEQYF | TGCGCCAGCAGCCCCCCCGGTGAGGGGCCCTACGAGCAGTACTTC
NA | TRBJ2-6 | TRBV4-2 | TRBD1 | CASSQAWTGGLSGANVLTF | TGTGCCAGCAGCCAAGCTTGGACAGGGGGCCTCTCTGGGGCCAACGTCCTGACTTTC
NA | TRBJ2-7 | TRBV9 | TRBD2 | CASSITGTSYEQYF | TGTGCCAGCAGCATAACCGGGACTAGCTACGAGCAGTACTTC
NA | TRBJ1-4 | TRBV7-2 | NA | CASSAHRRTNEKLFF | TGTGCCAGCAGCGCACACCGGAGAACTAATGAAAAACTGTTTTTT
NA | TRBJ1-3 | TRBV15 | NA | CATSRDGGSGNTIYF | TGTGCCACCAGCAGAGATGGGGGCTCTGGAAACACCATATATTTT
medium-sized | TRBJ1-5 | TRBV5-1 | NA | CASSLRPDLGQPQHF | TGCGCCAGCAGCTTGCGGCCAGACTTGGGTCAGCCCCAGCATTTT
NA | TRBJ2-4 | TRBV19 | NA | CASSRVHGNIQYF | TGTGCCAGTAGTCGCGTCCATGGGAACATTCAGTACTTC
NA | TRBJ2-5 | TRBV29-1 | NA | CSVAMIGSGETQYF | TGCAGCGTTGCTATGATTGGGAGCGGAGAGACCCAGTACTTC
few | TRBJ1-5 | TRBV19 | NA | CASSIVRQPQHF | TGTGCCAGTAGTATAGTGCGTCAGCCCCAGCATTTT
NA | TRBJ1-1 | TRBV25-1 | NA | CASSRDGVNTEAFF | TGTGCCAGTTCTCGGGACGGGGTGAACACTGAAGCTTTCTTT
NA | TRBJ2-2 | TRBV18 | TRBD1 | CASSPGTGAFGELFF | TGTGCCAGCTCGCCCGGGACAGGGGCGTTCGGGGAGCTGTTTTTT
NA | TRBJ2-7 | TRBV6-6 | NA | CASSYSQPSYEQYF | TGTGCCAGCAGTTATTCACAGCCCTCCTACGAGCAGTACTTC
NA | TRBJ2-7 | TRBV9 | TRBD1 | CASSEDRGWYEQYF | TGTGCCAGCAGCGAGGACAGGGGGTGGTACGAGCAGTACTTC
NA | TRBJ1-1 | TRBV7-3 | TRBD1 | CASSLYPGGGYAFF | TGTGCCAGCAGCTTATACCCAGGGGGCGGGTACGCTTTCTTT
NA | TRBJ1-6 | TRBV11-3 | TRBD1 | CASSEGAINSPLHF | TGTGCCAGCAGTGAGGGGGCCATAAATTCACCCCTCCACTTT
NA | TRBJ2-2 | TRBV27 | NA | CASSHGLQRVGGDTGELFF | TGTGCCAGCAGTCACGGACTACAGAGGGTGGGTGGGGACACCGGGGAGCTGTTTTTT